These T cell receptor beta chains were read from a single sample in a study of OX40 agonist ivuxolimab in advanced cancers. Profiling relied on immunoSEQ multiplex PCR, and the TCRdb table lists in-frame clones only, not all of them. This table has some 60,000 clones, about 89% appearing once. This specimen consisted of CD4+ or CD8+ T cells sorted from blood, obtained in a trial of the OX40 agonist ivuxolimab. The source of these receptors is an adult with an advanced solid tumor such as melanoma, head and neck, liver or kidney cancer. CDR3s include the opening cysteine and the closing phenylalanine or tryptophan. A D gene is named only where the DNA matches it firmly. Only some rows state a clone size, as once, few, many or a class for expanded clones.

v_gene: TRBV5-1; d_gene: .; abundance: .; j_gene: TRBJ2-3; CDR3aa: CASSLSARGSTDTQYF; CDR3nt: TGCGCCAGCAGCCTGTCGGCCAGGGGAAGCACAGATACGCAGTATTTT
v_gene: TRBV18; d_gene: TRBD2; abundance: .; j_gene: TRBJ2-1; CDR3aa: CASSPTSGSMNEQFF; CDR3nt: TGTGCCAGCTCACCTACTAGCGGGAGTATGAATGAGCAGTTCTTC
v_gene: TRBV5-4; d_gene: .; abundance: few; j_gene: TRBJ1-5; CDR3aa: CASSLVGPRDSQPQHF; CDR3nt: TGTGCCAGCAGCTTGGTTGGCCCCAGGGATTCACAGCCCCAGCATTTT
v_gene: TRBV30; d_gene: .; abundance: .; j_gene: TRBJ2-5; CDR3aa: CAWSETPREETQYF; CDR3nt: TGTGCCTGGAGTGAGACACCCCGGGAAGAGACCCAGTACTTC
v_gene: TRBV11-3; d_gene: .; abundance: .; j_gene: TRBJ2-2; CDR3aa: CASSVGQGRIGELFF; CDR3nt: TGTGCCAGCAGCGTGGGGCAGGGGAGGATCGGGGAGCTGTTTTTT
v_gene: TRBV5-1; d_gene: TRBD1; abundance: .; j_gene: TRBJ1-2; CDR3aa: CASSGGQGLYGYTF; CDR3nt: TGCGCCAGCAGCGGCGGACAGGGTCTGTATGGCTACACCTTC
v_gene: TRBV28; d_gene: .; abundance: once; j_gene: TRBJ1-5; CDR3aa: CASSLPGAEGRTRPQHF; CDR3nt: TGTGCCAGCAGTTTGCCGGGGGCCGAAGGGAGGACGCGGCCCCAGCATTTT
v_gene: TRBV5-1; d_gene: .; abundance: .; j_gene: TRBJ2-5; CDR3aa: CASSWQADGETQYF; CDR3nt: TGCGCCAGCAGCTGGCAAGCGGACGGAGAGACCCAGTACTTC
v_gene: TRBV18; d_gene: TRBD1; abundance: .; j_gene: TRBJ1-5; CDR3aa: CASSAGQGDYQPQHF; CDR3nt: TGTGCCAGCTCAGCGGGACAGGGTGATTATCAGCCCCAGCATTTT
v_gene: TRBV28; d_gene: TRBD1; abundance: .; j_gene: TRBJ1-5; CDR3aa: CASRQGKGNQPQHF; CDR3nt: TGTGCCAGCAGACAGGGGAAGGGCAATCAGCCCCAGCATTTT
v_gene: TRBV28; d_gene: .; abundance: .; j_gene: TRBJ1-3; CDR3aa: CASNEVRLGNTIYF; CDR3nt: TGTGCCAGCAACGAGGTCCGGCTTGGAAACACCATATATTTT
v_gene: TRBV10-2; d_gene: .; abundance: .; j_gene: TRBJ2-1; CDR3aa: CATLPGSVNNEQFF; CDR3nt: TGCGCCACCCTACCGGGATCCGTTAACAATGAGCAGTTCTTC
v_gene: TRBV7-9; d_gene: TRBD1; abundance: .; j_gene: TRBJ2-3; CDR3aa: CASSHGTGITDTQYF; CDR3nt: TGTGCCAGCAGCCATGGGACAGGGATCACAGATACGCAGTATTTT
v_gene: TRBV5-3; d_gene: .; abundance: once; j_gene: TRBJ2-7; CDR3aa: CARSLLPTTYEQYF; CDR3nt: TGTGCCAGAAGCCTGCTTCCGACAACCTACGAGCAGTACTTC
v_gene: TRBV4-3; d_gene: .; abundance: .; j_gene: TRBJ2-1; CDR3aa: CASSQTGNEQFF; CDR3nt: TGCGCCAGCAGCCAGACAGGTAATGAGCAGTTCTTC
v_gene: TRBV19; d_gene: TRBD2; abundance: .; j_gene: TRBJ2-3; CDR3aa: CASSSGTRGADTQYF; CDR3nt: TGTGCCAGTAGTTCCGGGACTAGGGGAGCAGATACGCAGTATTTT
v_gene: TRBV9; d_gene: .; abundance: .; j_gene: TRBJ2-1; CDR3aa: CASSVGRGRSRNNEQFF; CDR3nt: TGTGCCAGCAGCGTAGGGAGGGGTCGATCCCGTAACAATGAGCAGTTCTTC
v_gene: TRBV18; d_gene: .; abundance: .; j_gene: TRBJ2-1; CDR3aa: CASSRAGVADEQFF; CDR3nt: TGTGCCAGCTCACGGGCTGGAGTCGCGGATGAGCAGTTCTTC
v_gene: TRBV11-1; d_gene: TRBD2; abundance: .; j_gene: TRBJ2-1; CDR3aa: CASSSRTSGRYNEQFF; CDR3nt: TGTGCCAGCAGCTCCCGGACTAGCGGGAGATACAATGAGCAGTTCTTC
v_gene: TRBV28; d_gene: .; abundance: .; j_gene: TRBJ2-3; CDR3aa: CASIPGSRGGDTQYF; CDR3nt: TGTGCCAGCATCCCCGGATCCAGGGGAGGGGATACGCAGTATTTT
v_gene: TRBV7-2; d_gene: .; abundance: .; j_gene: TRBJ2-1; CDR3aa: CASSSPYGPEQFF; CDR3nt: TGTGCCAGCAGCTCGCCCTATGGGCCTGAGCAGTTCTTC
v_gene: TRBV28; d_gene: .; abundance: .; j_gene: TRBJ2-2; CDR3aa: CASRLGGPPRGELFF; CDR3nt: TGTGCCAGCCGACTTGGAGGGCCCCCGAGGGGGGAGCTGTTTTTT
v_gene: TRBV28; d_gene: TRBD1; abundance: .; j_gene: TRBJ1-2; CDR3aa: CASSPTGGWHGYTF; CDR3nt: TGTGCCAGCAGTCCAACAGGGGGTTGGCATGGCTACACCTTC
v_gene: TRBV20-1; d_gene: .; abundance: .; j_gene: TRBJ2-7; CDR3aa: CSGAGRIEQYF; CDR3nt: TGCAGTGGGGCAGGCCGTATCGAGCAGTACTTC
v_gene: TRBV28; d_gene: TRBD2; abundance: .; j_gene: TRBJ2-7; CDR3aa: CASRAGGLGSYEQYF; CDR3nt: TGTGCCAGCAGGGCGGGCGGACTAGGATCCTACGAGCAGTACTTC
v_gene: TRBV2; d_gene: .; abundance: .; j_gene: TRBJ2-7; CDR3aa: CASRKSSYEQYF; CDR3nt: TGTGCCAGCAGGAAGAGCTCCTACGAGCAGTACTTC
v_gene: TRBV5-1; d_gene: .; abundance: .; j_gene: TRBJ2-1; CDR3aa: CASASGASYNEQFF; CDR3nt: TGCGCCAGCGCCTCCGGGGCTTCCTACAATGAGCAGTTCTTC
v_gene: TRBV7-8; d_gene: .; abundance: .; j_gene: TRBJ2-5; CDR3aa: CASSASETQYF; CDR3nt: TGTGCCAGCAGTGCCTCGGAGACCCAGTACTTC
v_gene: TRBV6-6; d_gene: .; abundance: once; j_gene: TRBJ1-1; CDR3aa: CASSGSDEAFF; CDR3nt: TGTGCCAGCAGTGGGTCGGATGAAGCTTTCTTT
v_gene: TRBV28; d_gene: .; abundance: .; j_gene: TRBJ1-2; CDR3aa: CASSLLQDGYTF; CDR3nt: TGTGCCAGCAGTCTTCTACAGGATGGCTACACCTTC
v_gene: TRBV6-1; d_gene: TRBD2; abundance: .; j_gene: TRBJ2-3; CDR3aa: CASSGLAVRRGTQYF; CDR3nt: TGTGCCAGCAGTGGTCTAGCGGTCCGTAGAGGTACGCAGTATTTT
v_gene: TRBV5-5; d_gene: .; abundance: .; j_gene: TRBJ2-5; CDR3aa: CASSWVQQETQYF; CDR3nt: TGTGCCAGCAGCTGGGTACAGCAAGAGACCCAGTACTTC
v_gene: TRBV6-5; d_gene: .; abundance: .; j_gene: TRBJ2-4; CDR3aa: CASRETSLAKNIQYF; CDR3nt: TGTGCCAGCAGAGAAACGAGCCTAGCCAAAAACATTCAGTACTTC
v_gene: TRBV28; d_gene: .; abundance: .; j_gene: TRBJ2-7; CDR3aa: CASRSRDYEQYF; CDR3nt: TGTGCCAGCAGGAGCAGGGACTACGAGCAGTACTTC
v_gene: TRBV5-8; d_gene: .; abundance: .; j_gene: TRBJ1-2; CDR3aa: CASSRGRFGYGYTF; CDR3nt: TGTGCCAGCAGCCGAGGGCGTTTTGGGTATGGCTACACCTTC
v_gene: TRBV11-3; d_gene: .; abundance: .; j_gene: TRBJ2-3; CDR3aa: CASSFSPDTQYF; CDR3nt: TGTGCCAGCAGCTTTAGTCCAGATACGCAGTATTTT
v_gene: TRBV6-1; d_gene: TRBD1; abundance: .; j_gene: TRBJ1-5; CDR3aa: CASSRGGQNNQPQHF; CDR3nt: TGTGCCAGCTCCCGGGGGGGACAGAACAATCAGCCCCAGCATTTT
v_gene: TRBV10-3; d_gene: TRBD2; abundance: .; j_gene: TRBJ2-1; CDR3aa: CAISGGTSSYNEQFF; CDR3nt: TGTGCCATCAGTGGGGGGACTAGCAGTTACAATGAGCAGTTCTTC
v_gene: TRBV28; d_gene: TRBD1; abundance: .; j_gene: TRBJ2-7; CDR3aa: CASSLPFGPGQGGYEQYF; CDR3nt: TGTGCCAGCAGCCTCCCCTTTGGGCCAGGACAGGGGGGCTACGAGCAGTACTTC
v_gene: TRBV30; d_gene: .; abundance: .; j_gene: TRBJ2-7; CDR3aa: CAWSSKLYEQYF; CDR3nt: TGTGCCTGGAGTTCCAAACTCTACGAGCAGTACTTC